The clone carrying this T cell receptor (beta chain) was observed at least ten times. Amplification of TCR beta CDR3 regions used RNA as the template. During a first-round RT-PCR of the TCR CDR3, the HTBI primer set was used. In TCRdb, the multiplex PCR reads were re-called with MiXCR into one record per CDR3 protein. The profile shows some 570,000 distinct CDR3 sequences, about 15% of them singletons. The data were taken from a study of T cells in Graves' hyperthyroidism and ophthalmopathy. Between the trimmed V and J ends, which lost 5 bases and 2 bases, there was a span of 19 bases. Germline values: CDR1 MNHEY, CDR2 SMNVEV (reference sequence). This CDR3 spans 17 amino acids.

This clonotype was obtained from a woman aged 18-30 years with Graves' ophthalmopathy. V is TRBV27 and J is TRBJ2-1; perhaps D is TRBD1 or TRBD2 (5 bases each). What was sequenced was blood. The CDR3 here is CASSPLGPHFTYNEQFF. The CDR3 DNA follows: TGTGCCAGCAGTCCGCTGGGACCGCACTTCACCTACAATGAGCAGTTCTTC.